This T cell receptor (beta chain) was found in a study of molecular identifiers for immune sequencing clone quantification. For the study at large: RNA from approximately 20,000 or 100,000 naive CD8 cells was split five ways in replicates, with four sequenced.

In its sample, this clonotype was seen many times. A single record per CDR3 protein comes from TCRdb applying MiXCR to the PCR reads. The profile covers 400,000 to 600,000 distinct CDR3 sequences, with around 21% appearing a single time and 0.84% taken by the ten largest. Preparation of naive CD8 libraries involved roughly 18,000 to 1,100,000 sorted cells and 10%, 30% or 50% RNA. Using a CD8+CD4-CCR7+CD45RA+ phenotype, naive CD8 T cells were sorted. Sequencing was carried out using naive CD8+ T cells from blood, with Jurkat cell RNA spiked in. Specified subset: FACS-sorted CD8+CD4-CCR7+CD45RA+ naive T cells. The receptor's source is a human donor in good health. Some libraries in this study had Jurkat cell RNA spiked in.

The CDR3 region has the DNA TGTGCCAGCAGCCCACCGAGGACTAGCGGATACGAGCAGTACTTC. The encoded protein is CASSPPRTSGYEQYF. The chain uses TRBV11-2 and TRBJ2-7, with 10 bases matching TRBD2. The germline V gene encodes CDR1 SGHAT and CDR2 FQNNGV. The length of the CDR3 is 15 residues. J lost 4 bases, V lost 5 bases, and 8 bases had no gene match. The entire variable domain, with the rest obtained from reference TRBV11-2 and TRBJ2-7, is as follows: EAGVAQSPRYKIIEKRQSVAFWCNPISGHATLYWYQQILGQGPKLLIQFQNNGVVDDSQLPKDRFSAERLKGVDSTLKIQPAKLEDSAVYLCASSPPRTSGYEQYFGPGTRLTVT.